Shown below are 30 T cell receptor beta chains from a single sample sequenced in a study of CD8 T cells in ankylosing spondylitis (dated by TCRdb to between 2016 and 2019). Overall study results and their limits: A TCR beta motif made up of several highly homologous amino acid variants appeared to be characteristic of blood from ankylosing spondylitis patients.

Libraries were constructed by 5' RACE. Sequencing was carried out with an Illumina HiSeq 2500. The raw public reads went through TCRdb reprocessing: fastp at Q25, MiXCR clone calling, in-frame beta chains kept. Identical CDR3 proteins give one entry, which carries the most common genes and DNA. The sample yields roughly 670,000 distinct CDR3 sequences; around 19% were counted once. The ten largest clones take up under 20% of the sample. No antigen is known for these receptors. Sequencing was done on a sample of blood, either unsorted or a sorted T cell fraction (not recorded which). The origin of the receptors is a male donor with ankylosing spondylitis.

This clonotype was counted only a few times. The CDR3 sequence is CATSRSGISYEQYF. The CDR3 DNA follows: TGTGCCACCAGCAGGAGCGGGATCTCCTACGAGCAGTACTTC. The V and J genes are TRBV15 and TRBJ2-7, with 7 bases aligning to TRBD2. CDR1 LNHNV and CDR2 YYDKDF come from the germline V gene (reference sequence). The junction had 2 bases not matched to a gene; V was cut back by 3 bases and J by 0 bases. This CDR3 spans 14 amino acids.

The V call is TRBV5-1, the J call TRBJ2-7; 11 bases agree with TRBD2. The CDR3 runs 16 residues. Germline V gene lookup returns CDR1 SGHRS and CDR2 YFSETQ. Trimming cost V 3 bases and J 2 bases; bases outside gene matches: 7. CDR3: CASSYTPTSGTYEQYF. CDR3 DNA: TGCGCCAGCAGCTATACCCCGACTAGCGGGACCTACGAGCAGTACTTC. The complete variable domain, with remaining parts taken from reference TRBV5-1 and TRBJ2-7, reads KAGVTQTPRYLIKTRGQQVTLSCSPISGHRSVSWYQQTPGQGLQFLFEYFSETQRNKGNFPGRFSGRQFSNSRSEMNVSTLELGDSALYLCASSYTPTSGTYEQYFGPGTRLTVT.

In this sample, this clonotype turned up a few times. The chain employs TRBV28 and TRBJ1-5; the D is unclear. Germline values: CDR1 MDHEN, CDR2 SYDVKM. The CDR3 runs to 17 residues. V was shortened by 8 bases and J by 0 bases, with 20 bases between the two germline ends. Here the CDR3 reads CASLTGGRQDSNQPQHF. The CDR3 bases are TGTGCCAGCCTCACGGGAGGGCGCCAAGATAGCAATCAGCCCCAGCATTTT.

This clonotype occurred a few times. The V call is TRBV12-3 or TRBV12-4, the J call TRBJ2-7; D ambiguous. V was shortened by 2 bases and J by 2 bases, with 13 bases between the two germline ends. CDR3 length: 15 residues. The CDR3 region is CASSLSRPRAYEQYF. The CDR3 DNA sequence: TGTGCCAGCAGTTTATCGCGGCCTCGGGCCTACGAGCAGTACTTC.

Worth noting for this clonotype: A read error may account for a junction end that differs from germline. The chain recombines TRBV29-1 with TRBJ1-2, with TRBD1 matching over 7 bases. The CDR3 consists of 14 residues. Germline V gene lookup returns CDR1 SQVTM and CDR2 ANQGSEA. The CDR3 nucleotides read TGCAGCGTCGAAGGGGGCGATGCCTGGTATGGCTACACCTTC. As protein: CSVEGGDAWYGYTF.

The CDR3 reads CSASSLNYGYTF. Here the CDR3 DNA reads TGCAGTGCTAGTTCCCTTAACTATGGCTACACCTTC. V usage is TRBV20-1 and J usage is TRBJ1-2; D remains ambiguous. Germline V gives CDR1 DFQATT, CDR2 SNEGSKA (reference sequence). CDR3 length: 12 residues. V lost 3 bases and J 1 base, leaving 6 bases between the germline ends.

In its sample, this clonotype was seen many times. The chain links TRBV12-3 or TRBV12-4 to TRBJ2-5; TRBD2 is a possible D gene (5 bases). The CDR3 has 14 residues. The ends were cut back, 3 bases at V and 5 bases at J, with 13 bases in the middle. The CDR3 DNA follows: TGTGCCAGCAGTTTCCCGGGGATCAGGGAGACCCAGTACTTC. Protein product: CASSFPGIRETQYF.

This clonotype showed up many times. This chain links TRBV12-3 or TRBV12-4 with TRBJ2-2; maybe TRBD1 (6 bases). V lost 7 bases, J lost 7 bases, and 16 bases lay in between. The CDR3 covers 14 residues. CDR3 residues: CASTTRGMGGELFF. The CDR3 region has the DNA TGTGCCAGCACCACCAGGGGCATGGGCGGGGAGCTGTTTTTT.

The V call is TRBV15, the J call TRBJ2-1; tentatively, D is TRBD2 (5 bases). The CDR3 is made up of 17 amino acids. V gave up 4 bases and J gave up 2 bases, with 18 bases separating them. CDR1 is LNHNV, CDR2 YYDKDF, per germline (reference sequence). CDR3 coding DNA: TGTGCCACCAGCACCCGGGATGTGGGGTCAGCCTACAATGAGCAGTTCTTC. Protein: CATSTRDVGSAYNEQFF.

The V and J genes are TRBV7-2 and TRBJ1-2; D is ambiguous. CDR1 SGHTA and CDR2 FQGNSA come from the germline V gene. This CDR3 contains 13 residues. V lost 5 bases and J 2 bases, leaving 9 bases between the germline ends. The CDR3 nucleotides are TGTGCCAGCAGCCCCGACCAAAACTATGGCTACACCTTC. Translated: CASSPDQNYGYTF.

V usage is TRBV29-1 and J usage is TRBJ2-7, with 8 positions matching TRBD2. Germline V gene sequence: CDR1 SQVTM, CDR2 ANQGSEA. The CDR3 runs to 13 residues. The V and J ends lost 7 bases and 4 bases, in that order; junction bases with no gene match: 9. CDR3 in DNA: TGCAGCGCTACCGGGGGGGCGGAGTACGAGCAGTACTTC. Residues: CSATGGAEYEQYF.

The V gene is TRBV7-9, the J gene TRBJ2-7, with D tentatively TRBD1 (6 bases). This CDR3 spans 14 amino acids. CDR1 is SEHNR, CDR2 FQNEAQ, per germline (reference sequence). V lost 4 bases and J lost 2, with 12 bases in between. The CDR3 DNA is TGTGCCAGCAGCTCCGCGGACAGTGCCTACGAGCAGTACTTC. Its protein product is CASSSADSAYEQYF.

The rearrangement uses TRBV11-2 and TRBJ2-5; D ambiguous. Deletions cut 8 bases from V and 1 base from J, with 5 bases between. CDR3 size: 11 residues. CDR1 and CDR2 from the germline V gene are SGHAT and FQNNGV. The CDR3 loop reads CASLLQETQYF. CDR3 DNA sequence: TGTGCCAGCCTCCTCCAAGAGACCCAGTACTTC.

The V call is TRBV12-5, the J call TRBJ2-5; D ambiguous. The germline V and J ends were trimmed by 0 bases and 2 bases, with 13 bases remaining between them. The CDR3 spans 16 residues. CDR1 is LGHNT, CDR2 FRNRAP, per germline. In DNA form, the CDR3 reads TGTGCTAGTGGTTTGGTAAATCAGGTCCCTCAAGAGACCCAGTACTTC. Encoded protein: CASGLVNQVPQETQYF.

The chain recombines TRBV14 with TRBJ2-5; D is perhaps TRBD2 (6 bases). Germline loops: CDR1 SGHDN, CDR2 FVKESK. This CDR3 contains 13 residues. V was cut by 3 bases and J by 7 bases, with 12 bases left in between. The CDR3 here is CASSHPSARTQYF. DNA for the CDR3: TGTGCCAGCAGCCATCCTAGCGCTAGGACCCAGTACTTC.

The chain employs TRBV15 and TRBJ2-3, with 7 bases that match TRBD2. The V and J ends lost 5 bases and 1 base, in that order; junction bases with no gene match: 9. CDR1 is LNHNV and CDR2 is YYDKDF in the germline V gene (reference sequence). The CDR3 is made up of 16 amino acids. The CDR3 bases are TGTGCCACCAGCCGCGGGAGCCGGTTGGGCACAGATACGCAGTATTTT. It specifies CATSRGSRLGTDTQYF.

V is TRBV5-6 and J is TRBJ2-7; 7 positions match TRBD2. The trim removed 4 bases at V and 5 bases at J, leaving 18 bases unmatched. Germline V gives CDR1 SGHDT, CDR2 YYEEEE. This CDR3 has 17 amino acids. CDR3 bases: TGTGCCAGCAGCCCTACTAACACGGGCGGGAGACCCCACGAGCAGTACTTC. It is translated as CASSPTNTGGRPHEQYF.

This clonotype was recorded a few times. V is TRBV5-5 and J is TRBJ2-5; D possibly corresponds to TRBD1 (5 bases). Between the trimmed V and J ends, which lost 0 bases and 5 bases, there was a span of 14 bases. The CDR3 is 15 amino acids. Per the germline V gene, CDR1 is SGHKS and CDR2 is YYEKEE (reference sequence). DNA for the CDR3: TGTGCCAGCAGCTTGGGGGAAACAGGCCGGGAGACCCAGTACTTC. Encoded protein: CASSLGETGRETQYF.

This chain connects TRBV7-9 to TRBJ2-7; 10 bases align to TRBD2. CDR3 length: 14 amino acids. Germline V CDR1 and CDR2: SEHNR, FQNEAQ (reference sequence). J was trimmed by 3 bases and V by 5 bases; bases with no gene match: 4. The DNA for the CDR3 is TGTGCCAGCAGCCCCAGGACTAGCGGCTACGAGCAGTACTTC. Amino acid sequence: CASSPRTSGYEQYF.

The chain couples TRBV20-1 to TRBJ2-7; D is possibly TRBD1 (6 bases). The CDR3 covers 13 residues. The germline V and J ends were trimmed by 3 bases and 7 bases, with 16 bases remaining between them. Germline CDR1 reads DFQATT; CDR2 reads SNEGSKA (reference sequence). The DNA for the CDR3 is TGCAGTGCTAGCAACAGGGTAGAAGGAGAGCAGTACTTC. Translation: CSASNRVEGEQYF.

This rearrangement joins TRBV7-2 to TRBJ2-2; a weak D match, TRBD1 (6 bases). CDR1 is SGHTA, CDR2 FQGNSA, per germline. The CDR3 is made up of 13 amino acids. Trimming removed 5 bases from V and 7 bases from J, with 11 bases in between. The CDR3 here is CASSAYRDGELFF. In DNA, the CDR3 is TGTGCCAGCAGCGCGTACAGGGACGGGGAGCTGTTTTTT.

The CDR3 nucleotides are TGTGCCAGCAGTCCATCGACTAGCGGGAGTGAGGATGAGCAGTTCTTC. Translating gives CASSPSTSGSEDEQFF. The chain uses TRBV27 and TRBJ2-1; 12 positions match TRBD2. The ends lost 5 bases at V and 8 bases at J; junction bases unmatched: 10. This CDR3 has 16 residues. Germline loops: CDR1 MNHEY, CDR2 SMNVEV (reference sequence).

The chain carries TRBV7-9 and TRBJ2-5; the D is unclear. The ends were cut back, 5 bases at V and 4 bases at J, with 17 bases in the middle. There are 15 residues in the CDR3. Looked up from germline, CDR1 is SEHNR and CDR2 is FQNEAQ (reference sequence). The CDR3 DNA follows: TGTGCCAGCAGCCCTCGAAGGGATGGCGGAGAGACCCAGTACTTC. Translating gives CASSPRRDGGETQYF.

This clonotype was seen only a few times. V gene TRBV5-1 combines with J gene TRBJ2-2; TRBD1 aligns across 8 bases. The length of the CDR3 is 17 residues. CDR1 SGHRS and CDR2 YFSETQ come from the germline V gene. Trimming at V came to 4 bases and at J to 1 base, leaving 9 bases not matched to a gene. The CDR3 DNA sequence: TGCGCCAGCAGCCAAGTGACAGGGGCCTTGAACACCGGGGAGCTGTTTTTT. The encoded protein is CASSQVTGALNTGELFF.

J is TRBJ2-7 and V is TRBV20-1, with D tentatively TRBD2 (7 bases). The CDR3 is 15 amino acids. V was cut by 6 bases and J by 3 bases, with 21 bases left in between. Germline CDR1 DFQATT, CDR2 SNEGSKA (reference sequence). The CDR3 region is CSALMRGGFLYEQYF. The CDR3 DNA sequence: TGCAGTGCCCTTATGAGGGGGGGCTTTCTCTACGAGCAGTACTTC.

The rearrangement joins TRBV20-1 to TRBJ2-1, with TRBD2 matching over 9 bases. Germline V gene lookup returns CDR1 DFQATT and CDR2 SNEGSKA (reference sequence). The CDR3 length is 14 residues. V lost 1 base to trimming and J lost 8 bases; unmatched junction nucleotides: 6. CDR3: CSARAAGGRDEQFF. CDR3 bases: TGCAGTGCTAGAGCGGCGGGGGGGCGGGATGAGCAGTTCTTC.

Ten or more counts support this clonotype. CDR3 in DNA: TGCAGTGCTAGAGCTAGCGGGGTCGACACCGGGGAGCTGTTTTTT. Its translation: CSARASGVDTGELFF. V usage is TRBV20-1 and J usage is TRBJ2-2; 9 bases align to TRBD2. V was clipped by 1 base and J by 3 bases; unmatched bases: 3. The CDR3 is made up of 15 amino acids. Germline lookup yields CDR1 DFQATT and CDR2 SNEGSKA (reference sequence).

The J gene is TRBJ2-7, the V gene TRBV6-1; D possibly corresponds to TRBD1 (6 bases). This CDR3 comprises 15 residues. The germline V gene encodes CDR1 MNHNS and CDR2 SASEGT. Trimming removed 7 bases from V and 3 bases from J, with 19 bases in between. The CDR3 reads CASTPGASANYEQYF. The CDR3 region has the DNA TGTGCCAGCACCCCAGGGGCCAGTGCCAACTACGAGCAGTACTTC.

The rearrangement uses TRBV29-1 and TRBJ2-7; TRBD2 matches 8 bases. The CDR3 is 14 residues long. The junction had 1 base not matched to a gene; V was cut back by 0 bases and J by 0 bases. CDR1 and CDR2 (germline): SQVTM, ANQGSEA. As DNA, the CDR3 is TGCAGCGTTGAAGAGCGGGGGGCCTCCTACGAGCAGTACTTC. It yields the protein CSVEERGASYEQYF.

This clonotype appeared a few times. The gene calls are TRBV5-1 and TRBJ2-3; D may be TRBD1 (6 bases). The germline V gene has CDR1 SGHRS and CDR2 YFSETQ. The CDR3 runs to 16 residues. V dropped 4 bases and J dropped 0 bases, with 15 bases sitting between them. Written as DNA, the CDR3 is TGCGCCAGCAGCCGACGACAGGCCCTCAGCACAGATACGCAGTATTTT. This translates into CASSRRQALSTDTQYF.